This TCR beta chain was retrieved from a study of cytomegalovirus exposure and HLA in healthy donors. Whole-study findings and limits: Subsequent analysis of the approximately 120 validation repertoires found a tendency for first-cohort TCR clusters to co-occur. There were 150 to 200 TCR beta chains listed as cytomegalovirus-associated.

With respect to this clone: Its matching antigen is unknown.

This CDR3 comprises 13 residues. Per germline, CDR1 MNHNY and CDR2 SVGAGI (reference sequence). V dropped 7 bases and J dropped 3; count of bases not matched to a gene: 3. Here immunoSEQ multiplex PCR was the method, and the copy in TCRdb shows in-frame clones only, minus some. Here the sample spans 150,000 to 200,000 clones, roughly 96% being singletons. The TCR comes from a woman aged 18 to 35 in good health and CMV-seronegative. Sequenced sample: PBMCs. The chain employs TRBV6-6 and TRBJ1-5; 7 bases agree with TRBD1. In DNA form, the CDR3 reads TGTGCCAGCAACGGACAGGACAATCAGCCCCAGCATTTT. Translating gives CASNGQDNQPQHF.